This TCR beta chain was sequenced for a study of beta chain features in type 1 diabetes. This clone was found a few times. Every bit of the isolated RNA underwent reverse transcription, so sequencing read expressed TCRB transcripts. TCRdb's copy holds only in-frame clones and misses some; the assay was immunoSEQ multiplex PCR. The table lists more than 350,000 clones, over 9.5% of them singletons, with roughly 0.046% in the top ten. Trimming left V 2 bases short and J 7 bases short, with 21 bases between. This CDR3 region has 15 residues. CDR1 and CDR2 from the germline V gene are GTSNPN and SVGIG (reference sequence).

The sample was naive CD4+ T cells from blood. This sequence was found in a woman younger than 30 in good health. The chain uses TRBV30 and TRBJ2-7; D is uncertain. CDR3 DNA: TGTGCCTGGAGTTCAGGCAGCTTGCTGCAAACGGAGCAGTACTTC. As protein: CAWSSGSLLQTEQYF.